The T cell receptor (beta chain) described here comes from a study of vaccination and CD4 T cells after COVID-19. Whole-study context: After nasal swab PCR-confirmed SARS-CoV-2, eight to ten convalescents had mild disease and one severe. The cells were exposed to overlapping spike peptides originating from SARS-CoV-2, HCoV-NL63, HCoV-OC43 and HCoV-229E for stimulation. Control cultures used a CEFX viral epitope pool, an HIV-1 Nef peptide pool, or no peptide.

Treatment reported: roughly 11-day PBMC culture with coronavirus spike peptide pools or control peptides (ViraFEST assay). In this sample, this clonotype turned up a few times. The antigen is undetermined. Cultured CD4+ T cell DNA underwent sequencing with the Oncomine TCR Beta short-read assay. TCRdb used MiXCR to reprocess the PCR reads, holding one entry per CDR3 protein. The sample includes about 16,000 distinct CDR3 sequences, about 39% of them seen just once. CDR1 is MNHEY, CDR2 SVGEGT, per germline. Unmatched junction bases numbered 11, after V lost 5 bases and J lost 9 bases. There are 14 residues in the CDR3.

The genes are TRBV6-2 or TRBV6-3 and TRBJ2-3, with 7 nucleotides matching TRBD2. The TCR comes from a human donor who had recovered from COVID-19. Sequencing was carried out using CD4+ T cells from blood, cultured in vitro. CDR3 residues: CASSPSSGGVTQYF. Written as DNA, the CDR3 is TGTGCCAGCAGTCCCTCATCTGGGGGGGTAACGCAGTATTTT.